Listed below are T cell receptor beta chains from one sample, sequenced in a study of cytomegalovirus exposure and HLA in healthy donors. Repertoires were generated with immunoSEQ multiplex PCR, while TCRdb's copy carries only in-frame clones and drops some. Of tens of thousands of clones in the sample, approximately 82% were seen once. Sequenced: PBMCs. Receptors were obtained from a man aged 40-55 years in good health and CMV-seronegative. The CDR3 runs from the conserved cysteine through the conserved F or W. D genes are given only for firm matches. Clone size is given for some rows only: seen once, a few or many times, or a class if the clone is expanded.

abundance | d_gene | j_gene | len | v_gene | CDR3nt | CDR3aa
once | - | TRBJ2-2 | 15 | TRBV18 | TGTGCCAGCTCACACCGGGTCGCGAACACCGGGGAGCTGTTTTTT | CASSHRVANTGELFF
- | - | TRBJ1-4 | 15 | TRBV25-1 | TGTGCCAGCAGTGAGAGTGCCGGCGAGAGGGAAAAACTGTTTTTT | CASSESAGEREKLFF
few | - | TRBJ1-1 | 14 | TRBV6-5 | TGTGCCAGCAGGGGAGGGACGGTGAACACTGAAGCTTTCTTT | CASRGGTVNTEAFF
- | TRBD1 | TRBJ2-1 | 18 | TRBV18 | TGTGCCAGCTCACCACTCACCCTACCGGGACAGGGACCGTATGAGCAGTTCTTC | CASSPLTLPGQGPYEQFF
- | TRBD2 | TRBJ2-7 | 14 | TRBV27 | TGTGCCAGCAGGACGGGACTAGCGGGCTACGAGCAGTACTTC | CASRTGLAGYEQYF
- | TRBD1 | TRBJ1-1 | 15 | TRBV7-2 | TGTGCCAGCAGCCTAACAGGGGCTCCGGGGACTGAAGCTTTCTTT | CASSLTGAPGTEAFF
- | TRBD1 | TRBJ2-5 | 13 | TRBV18 | TGTGCCAGCTCACGCGGACAGGGAGAGACCCAGTACTTC | CASSRGQGETQYF
- | TRBD1 | TRBJ2-7 | 13 | TRBV7-3 | TGTGCCAGCAGCACCTCCGGGACAGACGAGCAGTACTTC | CASSTSGTDEQYF
- | TRBD1 | TRBJ2-7 | 15 | TRBV30 | TGTGCCTGGACCCACCCGACAGGGAACGGGTACGAGCAGTACTTC | CAWTHPTGNGYEQYF
- | - | TRBJ1-4 | 15 | TRBV5-4 | TGTGCCAGCAGCCACGGACAGTCCACTAATGAAAAACTGTTTTTT | CASSHGQSTNEKLFF
- | TRBD1 | TRBJ2-5 | 14 | TRBV5-1 | TGCGCCAGCAGTCCAACAGGGGGCGTTGAGACCCAGTACTTC | CASSPTGGVETQYF
- | TRBD1 | TRBJ1-1 | 15 | TRBV30 | TGTGCCTGGAGAGGGGCAGGGGGCCTTATCACTGAAGCTTTCTTT | CAWRGAGGLITEAFF
few | - | TRBJ2-3 | 12 | TRBV18 | TGTGCCAGCTCACCCTACACAGATACGCAGTATTTT | CASSPYTDTQYF
- | - | TRBJ1-1 | 11 | TRBV6-5 | TGTGCCAGCAGTTCCAGAACAGGAGCTTTCTTT | CASSSRTGAFF
- | TRBD2 | TRBJ2-7 | 15 | TRBV7-9 | TGTGCCAGCAGCTTAGCCCAGCGGGGTCCCTACGAGCAGTACTTC | CASSLAQRGPYEQYF
- | - | TRBJ2-7 | 16 | TRBV28 | TGTGCCAGCAGTGGAATGACAGGGACTGTCTCCTACGAGCAGTACTTC | CASSGMTGTVSYEQYF
few | - | TRBJ1-1 | 15 | TRBV13 | TGTGCCAGCAGCTTACTAGTAGGGGTTACCACTGAAGCTTTCTTT | CASSLLVGVTTEAFF
- | TRBD2 | TRBJ2-7 | 16 | TRBV7-9 | TGTGCCAGCAGCTTGCGGGAGGCGGGGAGCTCCTACGAGCAGTACTTC | CASSLREAGSSYEQYF
- | - | TRBJ2-2 | 14 | TRBV27 | TGTGCCAGCAGTAACCGACTCGCCACCGGGGAGCTGTTTTTT | CASSNRLATGELFF
once | TRBD2 | TRBJ2-2 | 17 | TRBV30 | TGTGCCTGGAGTGTACTGGAAGGGCTAGCGGGAACCGGGGAGCTGTTTTTT | CAWSVLEGLAGTGELFF